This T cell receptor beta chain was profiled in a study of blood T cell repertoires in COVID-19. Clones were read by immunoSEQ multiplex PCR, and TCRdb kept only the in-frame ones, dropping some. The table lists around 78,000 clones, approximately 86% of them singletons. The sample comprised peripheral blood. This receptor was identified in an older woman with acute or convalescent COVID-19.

This CDR3 reads CASRQGTYQETQYF. The CDR3 DNA follows: TGTGCCAGCAGACAGGGGACGTACCAAGAGACCCAGTACTTC. The genes are TRBV2 and TRBJ2-5, with 7 bases matching TRBD1. CDR1 and CDR2 (germline): SNHLY, FYNNEI. The CDR3 extends over 14 amino acids. Losses at the gene ends were 6 bases for V and 0 bases for J; bases not matched to a gene: 4.